This T cell receptor (beta chain) was observed in a study of blood T cell repertoires in COVID-19. Study as a whole: From the United States, Italy and Spain came samples of acute and convalescent COVID-19. PBMCs, B-cell-depleted T cells, or T cells were the source of the cDNA or gDNA that made up the material.

In the authors' workflow: Estimated nucleated cell counts came from reference gene primer amplification. The assay was immunoSEQ multiplex PCR, and TCRdb's table has in-frame clones only and misses some. Clonal size and the V and J genes are those of that table, whereas D and trimming came from the DNA. The table records around 77,000 clones, 82% of them present only once. This clone turned up a few times. The CDR3 is made up of 16 amino acids. Per the germline V gene, CDR1 is MNHEY and CDR2 is SMNVEV (reference sequence). Trimming stripped 1 base from V and 5 bases from J, with 17 bases between. V gene TRBV27 combines with J gene TRBJ1-1; no clear D gene. Sequenced sample: peripheral blood. The receptor comes from a human donor in a cohort sampled during active COVID-19. The CDR3: CASSLYPPGFETEAFF. The CDR3 DNA reads as TGTGCCAGCAGTTTATACCCTCCCGGGTTCGAGACTGAAGCTTTCTTT.